The T cell receptor (beta chain) described here comes from a study of cytomegalovirus exposure and HLA in healthy donors. As regards this clone: What it binds is unknown.

Vbeta (60) and Jbeta (13) primers were used in the PCR. TCRdb's copy holds only in-frame clones and misses some; the assay was immunoSEQ multiplex PCR. The data contain around 110,000 clones, over 60% of them singletons. Findings and caveats of the study: 16,951 TCR beta sequences were associated with HLA alleles at 0.05 false discovery rate in a later analysis.

Sequencing was performed on PBMCs. The source is a woman aged 25 to 45 in good health and CMV-seronegative.

The CDR3 DNA sequence: TGTGCCAGCAGCTTGGCTGACTTTGCGGTGTTCGGAGGAGATACGCAGTATTTT. Translated: CASSLADFAVFGGDTQYF. This rearrangement joins TRBV5-6 to TRBJ2-3, with TRBD2 as a possible D gene (5 bases). Germline V gene data show CDR1 as SGHDT and CDR2 as YYEEEE. The CDR3 consists of 18 residues. V was pared by 0 bases and J by 5 bases, with 22 bases between. Full variable domain (remainder filled in from reference TRBV5-6 and TRBJ2-3): DAGVTQSPTHLIKTRGQQVTLRCSPKSGHDTVSWYQQALGQGPQFIFQYYEEEERQRGNFPDRFSGHQFPNYSSELNVNALLLGDSALYLCASSLADFAVFGGDTQYFGPGTRLTVL.